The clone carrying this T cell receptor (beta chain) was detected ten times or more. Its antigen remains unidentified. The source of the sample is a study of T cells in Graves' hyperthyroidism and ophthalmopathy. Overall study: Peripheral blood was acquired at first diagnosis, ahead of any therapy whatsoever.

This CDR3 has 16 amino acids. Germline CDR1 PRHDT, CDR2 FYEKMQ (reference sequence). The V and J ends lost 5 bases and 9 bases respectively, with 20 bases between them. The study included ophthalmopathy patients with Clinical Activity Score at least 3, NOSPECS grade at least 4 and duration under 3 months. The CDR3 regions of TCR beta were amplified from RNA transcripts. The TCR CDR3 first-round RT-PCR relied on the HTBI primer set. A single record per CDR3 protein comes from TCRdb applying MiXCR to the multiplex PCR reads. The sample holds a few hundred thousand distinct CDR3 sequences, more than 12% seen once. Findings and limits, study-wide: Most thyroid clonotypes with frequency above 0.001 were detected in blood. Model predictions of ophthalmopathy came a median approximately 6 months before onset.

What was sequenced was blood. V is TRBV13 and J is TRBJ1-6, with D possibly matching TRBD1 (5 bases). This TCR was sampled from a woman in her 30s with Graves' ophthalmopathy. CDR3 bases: TGTGCCAGCAGCCTAGAGAGGGGCAGGGTTGGTTCACCCCTCCACTTT. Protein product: CASSLERGRVGSPLHF.